A selection of T cell receptor beta chains follows, all from one sample in a study of blood T cells in healthy people across ages. TCRdb reprocessed the 5' RACE reads via MiXCR and lists one record per CDR3 protein. The top ten hold roughly 2% of the sample, which has 1.5 million to 2 million distinct CDR3 sequences, approximately 50% seen once. The sequencing input was blood. Receptor source: a middle-aged woman in good health. Each CDR3 is given without its conserved first and last residue. Clone size is given for some rows only: seen once, a few or many times, or a class if the clone is expanded.

TRBV29-1	10	TRBJ1-2	few	SAHGTGTGYT
TRBV12-3/TRBV12-4	15	TRBJ2-4	-	ASSNLGAGEKGNIQY
TRBV5-1	12	TRBJ1-2	-	ASSLMPAESGYT
TRBV20-1	13	TRBJ1-2	-	SARDDRGHGAGYT
TRBV7-6	18	TRBJ2-1	-	ASSLSYPRGTDREDNEQF
TRBV20-1	11	TRBJ2-5	-	SATRLARGTQY
TRBV12-3/TRBV12-4	17	TRBJ1-1	-	ASSANRWQGGRMNTEAF
TRBV6-6	11	TRBJ1-2	few	ASSSLLGYGYT
TRBV6-6	12	TRBJ2-7	-	ASSDSGDSYEQY
TRBV4-3	11	TRBJ2-5	many	ASSQDRGETQY
TRBV6-5	16	TRBJ2-1	few	ASSYSVVAGGSYNEQF
TRBV5-5	13	TRBJ2-3	-	ASSGQGSNTDTQY
TRBV20-1	12	TRBJ2-1	once	SAPPQDSYNEQF
TRBV15	14	TRBJ1-2	-	ATSRDPVTGAVGYT
TRBV20-1	13	TRBJ2-5	-	SARGADRGLETQY
TRBV4-1	15	TRBJ1-1	-	ASSQLGTWTMNTEAF
TRBV28	11	TRBJ1-4	few	ASRTATNEKLF
TRBV2	13	TRBJ2-1	-	ASSAPTGTYNEQF
TRBV28	13	-	-	ASSPRQGITYEQY
TRBV9	12	TRBJ2-4	once	ASSAEGAKNIQY
TRBV28	11	TRBJ1-1	-	ASSLTRDGEAF
TRBV7-2	13	TRBJ2-7	-	ASSPRSGGTYEQY
TRBV20-1	12	TRBJ1-5	few	SAKRTGNNQPQH
TRBV6-5	11	TRBJ1-1	-	AGRAGSRTEAF
TRBV28	12	TRBJ1-2	-	ASSPPGRGGGYT
TRBV6-6	13	TRBJ1-4	-	ASSYGAGGNEKLF
TRBV5-6	11	TRBJ2-7	few	ASRTGTDYEQY
TRBV6-2/TRBV6-3	13	TRBJ2-4	-	ASALQVGTKNIQY
TRBV6-2/TRBV6-3	16	TRBJ2-5	few	ASSYTIPGLAREETQY
TRBV10-1	12	TRBJ2-1	-	ASSQSGGGSEQF
TRBV28	14	TRBJ2-1	few	ASSSGTSGGYNEQF
TRBV12-3/TRBV12-4	12	TRBJ2-3	-	ASSFWGRGDTQY
TRBV6-2/TRBV6-3	15	TRBJ2-4	-	ASSNARIGASKNIQY
TRBV27	14	TRBJ2-1	-	ASSLSGLGLYNEQF
TRBV5-1	12	TRBJ1-2	-	ASSLNSINYCYT
TRBV20-1	14	TRBJ2-5	-	SARPGTSGGGETQY
TRBV4-2	12	TRBJ2-3	-	ASSQRDITDTQY
TRBV27	15	TRBJ2-7	once	ASSRTSGGPGDNEQY
TRBV15	15	TRBJ2-3	few	ATSRDLAGERRDTQY
TRBV27	14	TRBJ2-3	few	ASRIISRTATDTQY
TRBV20-1	11	TRBJ2-1	-	SAAGGSYSEQF
TRBV12-3/TRBV12-4	13	TRBJ2-5	-	ASSLARQSQETQY
TRBV28	11	TRBJ2-3	-	ASHSGGTDTQY
TRBV11-3	11	TRBJ2-7	-	ASSLDLSQTQY
TRBV6-2/TRBV6-3	16	TRBJ2-4	-	ASSYSFGDGEAKNIQY
TRBV6-1	13	TRBJ2-5	-	AGSERGAPQETQY
TRBV7-2	15	TRBJ2-3	-	ASSLDMWGGPTDTQY
TRBV14	11	TRBJ1-1	-	ASTKDRATEAF
TRBV6-5	13	TRBJ2-1	few	ASRFTSGSYNEQF